The 5 T cell receptor beta chains listed next were all sequenced from one sample in a study of shared clonotypes between healthy human individuals. Using immunoSEQ multiplex PCR, the repertoire was profiled, and TCRdb retains in-frame clones only, with some absent. Of 2,100,000 or so clones in the sample, about 94% are singletons; the top ten hold roughly 0.13%. The sequencing sample was made of naive CD4+ T cells sorted from blood. Specified subset: CD45RA+ positively selected. The receptor set was obtained from a young man in good health.

Points on this clone: This CDR3 is also generated by other DNA sequences in the sample. The chain is built from TRBV6-1 and TRBJ2-7; TRBD1 agrees at 8 bases. The ends lost 6 bases at V and 0 bases at J; junction bases unmatched: 4. Germline lookup yields CDR1 MNHNS and CDR2 SASEGT. The CDR3 has 14 amino acids. DNA for the CDR3: TGTGCCAGCAGGGAGGACAGGGCCTCCTACGAGCAGTACTTC. This sequence encodes CASREDRASYEQYF.

This chain joins TRBV27 and TRBJ1-5; D is uncertain. CDR1 is MNHEY and CDR2 is SMNVEV in the germline V gene (reference sequence). Between the trimmed V and J ends, which lost 4 bases and 4 bases, there was a span of 11 bases. This CDR3 is built from 14 residues. The CDR3 sequence is CASSSWAANQPQHF. CDR3 bases: TGTGCCAGCAGTTCATGGGCAGCTAATCAGCCCCAGCATTTT.

V gene TRBV7-2 combines with J gene TRBJ2-7; D call uncertain. The V end was cut by 5 bases, the J end by 3 bases, with 14 bases between. Germline V gives CDR1 SGHTA, CDR2 FQGNSA. CDR3 size: 14 residues. CDR3 DNA: TGTGCCAGCAGCCCCCGTAGGGCCCTCTACGAGCAGTACTTC. Protein product: CASSPRRALYEQYF.

The V and J genes are TRBV5-6 and TRBJ1-3; no definite D call. Deletions cut 2 bases from V and 4 bases from J, with 16 bases between. Germline V lookup: CDR1 SGHDT, CDR2 YYEEEE. The CDR3 runs 16 residues. DNA for the CDR3: TGTGCCAGCAGCTTCTTGAGGGCCAACCTCGGAAACACCATATATTTT. It codes for CASSFLRANLGNTIYF.

A remark on this clone: The sample holds other DNA sequences that translate to the same CDR3. J is TRBJ1-4 and V is TRBV5-1, with 7 positions matching TRBD1. Looked up from germline, CDR1 is SGHRS and CDR2 is YFSETQ. Trimming at V came to 3 bases and at J to 8 bases, leaving 7 bases not matched to a gene. This CDR3 is 14 amino acids long. The CDR3 nucleotides are TGCGCCAGCAGCTCCCGACAGGGCGGCGAAAAACTGTTTTTT. As protein: CASSSRQGGEKLFF.